The 9 T cell receptor beta chains in this list originate from one sample, sequenced in a study of blood T cell repertoires in COVID-19. Assay: immunoSEQ multiplex PCR; the TCRdb copy retains only in-frame clones and omits some. The profile shows approximately 53,000 clones, about 89% of them singletons. Sequencing was performed on peripheral blood. These TCRs come from a human donor in a cohort sampled during active COVID-19.

This chain connects TRBV19 to TRBJ1-6; TRBD1 matches 7 bases. V shed 6 bases and J 8 bases; nucleotides not matched to a gene: 7. This CDR3 spans 14 amino acids. Per the germline V gene, CDR1 is LNHDA and CDR2 is SQIVND (reference sequence). CDR3 DNA sequence: TGTGCCAGTAGCGGGGACAGAGCTCATTCACCCCTCCACTTT. This encodes CASSGDRAHSPLHF.

With respect to this clone: Other nucleotide sequences in the sample specify the same CDR3. The chain links TRBV4-1 to TRBJ2-5; 14 bases line up with TRBD2. Germline V gene sequence: CDR1 MGHRA, CDR2 YSYEKL. V was pared by 4 bases and J by 2 bases, with 9 bases of the junction left unmatched. CDR3 size: 18 residues. The CDR3 protein is CASSRGTSGGGGQETQYF. The CDR3 DNA follows: TGCGCCAGCAGCCGGGGGACTAGCGGGGGTGGAGGGCAAGAGACCCAGTACTTC.

This chain connects TRBV18 to TRBJ2-5; D possibly corresponds to TRBD2 (5 bases). The germline V gene has CDR1 KGHSH and CDR2 LQKENI. Between the trimmed V and J ends, which lost 6 bases and 5 bases, there was a span of 13 bases. The CDR3 contains 13 residues. The DNA for the CDR3 is TGTGCCAGCTCCCCTGAGAGAGGGGAGACCCAGTACTTC. This sequence encodes CASSPERGETQYF.

This sequence joins TRBV7-8 and TRBJ1-3; D is ambiguous. From germline, CDR1 is SGHVS and CDR2 FQNEAQ. The ends were cut back, 2 bases at V and 5 bases at J, with 13 bases in the middle. CDR3 length: 15 residues. Here the CDR3 reads CASSLNSEFRNTIYF. The CDR3 nucleotides are TGTGCCAGCAGCTTAAATTCGGAGTTTAGAAACACCATATATTTT. Drawing the rest from reference TRBV7-8 and TRBJ1-3, the complete variable domain is GAGVSQSPRYKVAKRGQDVALRCDPISGHVSLFWYQQALGQGPEFLTYFQNEAQLDKSGLPSDRFFAERPEGSVSTLKIQRTQQEDSAVYLCASSLNSEFRNTIYFGEGSWLTVV.

The chain combines TRBV5-1 with TRBJ1-3; 9 nucleotides match TRBD1. J was trimmed by 1 base and V by 4 bases; bases with no gene match: 6. The CDR3 consists of 16 residues. CDR1 is SGHRS, CDR2 YFSETQ, per germline. CDR3 residues: CASSPLQGASGNTIYF. CDR3 in DNA: TGCGCCAGCAGCCCCCTACAGGGGGCTTCTGGAAACACCATATATTTT.

This clone was observed once. The chain combines TRBV30 with TRBJ1-2, with no clear D. This CDR3 region has 11 residues. Between the trimmed V and J ends, which lost 1 base and 6 bases, there was a span of 6 bases. Germline loops: CDR1 GTSNPN, CDR2 SVGIG (reference sequence). CDR3 residues: CAWSGGHGYTF. The CDR3 DNA sequence: TGTGCCTGGAGTGGAGGGCATGGCTACACCTTC.

This clone was detected only once. The J gene is TRBJ1-5, the V gene TRBV2; 9 nucleotides match TRBD1. V lost 6 bases to trimming and J lost 3 bases; unmatched junction nucleotides: 6. Germline CDR1 SNHLY, CDR2 FYNNEI. The CDR3 consists of 15 residues. The CDR3, as DNA: TGTGCCAGCAGAACCGGACAGGGGACCAATCAGCCCCAGCATTTT. Residues: CASRTGQGTNQPQHF.

This chain connects TRBV27 to TRBJ2-7; weak D call: TRBD2 (5 bases). CDR1 and CDR2 (germline): MNHEY, SMNVEV (reference sequence). The CDR3 sequence is 15 residues long. The V and J ends lost 4 bases and 2 bases respectively, with 15 bases between them. CDR3 protein: CASSYPGKPPYEQYF. Here the CDR3 DNA reads TGTGCCAGCAGTTATCCGGGAAAGCCCCCCTACGAGCAGTACTTC.

This chain uses TRBV30 with TRBJ1-2; TRBD1 is a possible D gene (5 bases). Germline V gene data show CDR1 as GTSNPN and CDR2 as SVGIG (reference sequence). The CDR3 consists of 12 residues. Trimming shortened V by 2 bases and J by 8 bases, and 12 bases separated the two germline ends. The CDR3 region is CAWSQDKGGYTF. For the CDR3, the DNA is TGTGCCTGGAGTCAGGACAAAGGGGGCTACACCTTC. Together with reference TRBV30 and TRBJ1-2, the CDR3 gives the full variable domain: SQTIHQWPATLVQPVGSPLSLECTVEGTSNPNLYWYRQAAGRGLQLLFYSVGIGQISSEVPQNLSASRPQDRQFILSSKKLLLSDSGFYLCAWSQDKGGYTFGSGTRLTVV.